Listed below are T cell receptor beta chains from one sample, sequenced in a study of T cell responses to AZD1222 COVID-19 vaccine. Sequencing was performed with immunoSEQ multiplex PCR; in TCRdb, only in-frame clones are kept and a portion is missing. Of around 140,000 clones in the sample, 75% to 95% are singletons; the top ten hold approximately 2.1%. The sequencing used peripheral blood, collected 28 days after the second AZD1222 dose. The receptors originated from an adult who received the AZD1222 COVID-19 vaccine. Each CDR3 is given with its conserved first and last residue. A D gene is named only where the DNA matches it firmly. A row's size may be missing; if present it is once, few, many or a size class.

clone_size	j_call	d_call	v_call	cdr3_nt	cdr3_aa
-	TRBJ1-4	TRBD1	TRBV6-5	TGTGCCAGCAGTCGGGACAGGGAAACCAATGAAAAACTGTTTTTT	CASSRDRETNEKLFF
-	TRBJ1-6	-	TRBV7-2	TGTGCCAGCAGCCGTGAACAGGGAACGTCAACTTCACCCCTCCACTTT	CASSREQGTSTSPLHF
once	TRBJ2-5	-	TRBV29-1	TGCAGCGCGACAAACCGGGGCACCCAGTACTTC	CSATNRGTQYF
-	TRBJ2-5	-	TRBV12-5	TGTGCTAGTGGTTTGGGCGGGACTCCCCAAGAGACCCAGTACTTC	CASGLGGTPQETQYF
-	TRBJ1-5	-	TRBV2	TGTGCCAGCAGTGAAACCGGTCAGGGCTATCAGCCCCAGCATTTT	CASSETGQGYQPQHF
-	TRBJ1-1	TRBD1	TRBV18	TGTGCCAGCTCGCCGACAGGGGTGGACACTGAAGCTTTCTTT	CASSPTGVDTEAFF
-	TRBJ1-1	-	TRBV11-3	TGTGCCAGCAGCCTTGGGCCACGGACCTCGAACACTGAAGCTTTCTTT	CASSLGPRTSNTEAFF
-	TRBJ1-1	-	TRBV7-3	TGTGCCAGCAGCTCTTCCGGGTCGAACACTGAAGCTTTCTTT	CASSSSGSNTEAFF
-	TRBJ1-6	-	TRBV30	TGTGCCTGGGCTGGGGACCTTAGGAGATCACCCCTCCACTTT	CAWAGDLRRSPLHF
-	TRBJ2-1	TRBD2	TRBV12-3/TRBV12-4	TGTGCCAGCAGTATTAGCGGGACAAATGAGCAGTTCTTC	CASSISGTNEQFF
-	TRBJ1-5	-	TRBV2	TGTGCCAGCAGTCCCGACCGTAGCAATCAGCCCCAGCATTTT	CASSPDRSNQPQHF
-	TRBJ1-1	-	TRBV19	TGTGCCAGTAGTATAGGCAATATGAACACTGAAGCTTTCTTT	CASSIGNMNTEAFF
once	TRBJ1-1	-	TRBV27	TGTGCCAGCAGTCCACTATGTCCCCCATGGGGGGGGACTGAAGCTTTCTTT	CASSPLCPPWGGTEAFF
once	TRBJ2-3	TRBD1	TRBV19	TGTGCCAGTAGTATCGGTCAGGGGGCCGCAGATACGCAGTATTTT	CASSIGQGAADTQYF
-	TRBJ2-2	-	TRBV12-3/TRBV12-4	TGTGCCAGCAGTTTAAGCAGCGGGGAGCTGTTTTTT	CASSLSSGELFF
-	TRBJ2-1	TRBD2	TRBV27	TGTGCCAGCAGTAGCTTAGCGGGAGGGCCCCGTAATGAGCAGTTCTTC	CASSSLAGGPRNEQFF
-	TRBJ2-2	TRBD2	TRBV3-1/TRBV3-2	TGTGCCAGCAGCCGACGACTAGCGGGGGGGCAGAGCACCGGGGAGCTGTTTTTT	CASSRRLAGGQSTGELFF
once	TRBJ1-5	-	TRBV12-3/TRBV12-4	TGTGCCAGCAGCCCACAGGGTAGTCAGCCCCAGCATTTT	CASSPQGSQPQHF
-	TRBJ1-5	-	TRBV27	TGTGCCAGCAGTTTATTTGGGTATAGCAATCAGCCCCAGCATTTT	CASSLFGYSNQPQHF
-	TRBJ2-2	TRBD1	TRBV30	TGTGCCTGGCGGGACAGGCCGAACACCGGGGAGCTGTTTTTT	CAWRDRPNTGELFF
-	TRBJ2-2	-	TRBV5-4	TGTGCCAGCAGACCACAGGCTACCGGGGAGCTGTTTTTT	CASRPQATGELFF
-	TRBJ2-2	TRBD2	TRBV18	TGTGCCAGCTCCCCTCCCGGGGGGGGCCTCGGGGAGCTGTTTTTT	CASSPPGGGLGELFF
-	TRBJ2-2	-	TRBV27	TGTGCCAGCAGTTACAGCGGTTACACCGGGGAGCTGTTTTTT	CASSYSGYTGELFF
-	TRBJ1-2	-	TRBV5-1	TGCGCCAGCAGCTTATTCAGCAGAGCTAACTATGGCTACACCTTC	CASSLFSRANYGYTF
-	TRBJ2-2	-	TRBV6-2/TRBV6-3	TGTGCCAGCAGTTACGGGGGGGCCCCCCCCGGGGAGCTGTTTTTT	CASSYGGAPPGELFF
-	TRBJ2-7	TRBD2	TRBV19	TGTGCCAGTAGTGGGGGAGGGGAAAGCTCCTACGAGCAGTACTTC	CASSGGGESSYEQYF
-	TRBJ1-1	-	TRBV12-3/TRBV12-4	TGTGCCAGCACCGATACGACCTCGACTGAAGCTTTCTTT	CASTDTTSTEAFF
-	TRBJ2-5	-	TRBV7-7	TGTGCTAGCAGCTTAGTTCTGGGTTACCAAGAGACCCAGTACTTC	CASSLVLGYQETQYF
-	TRBJ2-3	TRBD2	TRBV19	TGTGCCAGTAGTAGGAAGACTAGCGGGAGTAGAGATACGCAGTATTTT	CASSRKTSGSRDTQYF
-	TRBJ2-7	-	TRBV6-5	TGTGCCAGCAGTTACGGAGGTCGGTACGAGCAGTACTTC	CASSYGGRYEQYF
-	TRBJ1-6	TRBD1	TRBV30	TGTGCCTGGAGCATACAGGGGGGAAATTCACCCCTCCACTTT	CAWSIQGGNSPLHF
once	TRBJ2-5	-	TRBV19	TGTGCCAGTAGTCAGGCACCGTACCAAGAGACCCAGTACTTC	CASSQAPYQETQYF
-	TRBJ1-6	-	TRBV11-2	TGTGCCAGCAGCTCTTCAGGACAAGTCTATAATTCACCCCTCCACTTT	CASSSSGQVYNSPLHF
-	TRBJ1-3	-	TRBV5-1	TGCGCCACCAAATCCGGCCCGGGGGAAAGCTCTGGAAACACCATATATTTT	CATKSGPGESSGNTIYF
-	TRBJ2-7	TRBD1	TRBV6-5	TGTGCCAGCAGTTCCCAGTTAGGGACAGCCGAGCAGTACTTC	CASSSQLGTAEQYF
-	TRBJ1-1	-	TRBV19	TGTGCCAGTAGTATTTCTGCAGTCCTGGACACTGAAGCTTTCTTT	CASSISAVLDTEAFF
-	TRBJ1-4	TRBD1	TRBV4-1	TGCGCCAGCAGCCAAGGTGAAGGGGGCCGACTTGAAAAACTGTTTTTT	CASSQGEGGRLEKLFF
-	TRBJ1-2	-	TRBV19	TGTGCCAGTAGTAGGTCTCAGGGGACCTATGGCTACACCTTC	CASSRSQGTYGYTF
-	TRBJ1-1	-	TRBV6-5	TGTGCCAGCAGTTCCGGGGGCACTGAAGCTTTCTTT	CASSSGGTEAFF
-	TRBJ2-1	TRBD1	TRBV27	TGTGCCAGCAGTCCCGGGACAGGGTTGGTGTATGAGCAGTTCTTC	CASSPGTGLVYEQFF
-	TRBJ1-3	TRBD1	TRBV4-1	TGCGCCAGCAGCCAAGTTTACAGGGGGAGAAACACCATATATTTT	CASSQVYRGRNTIYF
-	TRBJ2-2	-	TRBV5-4	TGTGCCAGCAGCTTGCAGGAGGTAATCACCGGGGAGCTGTTTTTT	CASSLQEVITGELFF
-	TRBJ1-6	-	TRBV30	TGTGCCTGGGGGACCCCGGGTGGTTCACCCCTCCACTTT	CAWGTPGGSPLHF
-	TRBJ1-2	TRBD1	TRBV6-6	TGTGCCAGCACCGACGGACAGGGAGGTTATAGGGGCTACACCTTC	CASTDGQGGYRGYTF
-	TRBJ2-4	-	TRBV7-2	TGTGCCAGCACCCGGGTCAATGCCAAAAACATTCAGTACTTC	CASTRVNAKNIQYF
-	TRBJ2-1	-	TRBV7-9	TGTGCCAGCAGCGCCTTCCCAGGGACCTACAATGAGCAGTTCTTC	CASSAFPGTYNEQFF
few	TRBJ1-5	-	TRBV2	TGTGCCAGCAGTGAAAGGGCAGGGGACAATCAGCCCCAGCATTTT	CASSERAGDNQPQHF
-	TRBJ2-7	-	TRBV6-5	TGTGCCAGCAGGCACTCGTCCTACGAGCAGTACTTC	CASRHSSYEQYF
-	TRBJ1-2	-	TRBV7-8	TGTGCCAGCAGCCTCCCCAGGGTAGGGTCCCGTGGCTACACCTTC	CASSLPRVGSRGYTF
-	TRBJ1-2	-	TRBV27	TGTGCCAGCAGTTCGGACGGAATTAACTATGGCTACACCTTC	CASSSDGINYGYTF
-	TRBJ2-3	-	TRBV5-8	TGTGCCAGCAGCGTCAGGGCGGATACGCAGTATTTT	CASSVRADTQYF
-	TRBJ1-6	TRBD1	TRBV6-5	TGTGCCAGCAACGACAGGGGAGATTCACCCCTCCACTTT	CASNDRGDSPLHF
-	TRBJ1-1	-	TRBV7-8	TGTGCCAGCAGCTTAGCCGTCAGAACTGAAGCTTTCTTT	CASSLAVRTEAFF
-	TRBJ2-3	-	TRBV11-2	TGTGCCAGCAGCTTTCGCCGGGACTCCTTCACAGATACGCAGTATTTT	CASSFRRDSFTDTQYF
-	TRBJ1-6	-	TRBV5-1	TGCGCCAGCAGCCTACACATGGAGAATTCACCCCTCCACTTT	CASSLHMENSPLHF